Each of the 6 T cell receptor beta chains below was sequenced from the same sample in a study of OX40 agonist ivuxolimab in advanced cancers. Only in-frame clones appear in the TCRdb table, and some are missing; sequencing was by immunoSEQ multiplex PCR. The sample records approximately 60,000 clones, 80% to 90% being singletons. The material was CD4+ or CD8+ T cells sorted from blood, obtained in a trial of the OX40 agonist ivuxolimab. These receptors were obtained from an adult with an advanced solid tumor such as melanoma, head and neck, liver or kidney cancer.

The J gene is TRBJ1-4, the V gene TRBV7-9; TRBD1 aligns across 8 bases. Germline CDR1 reads SEHNR; CDR2 reads FQNEAQ (reference sequence). With 7 bases clipped from V and 7 bases from J, the junction kept 11 bases outside the gene matches. The CDR3 loop spans 15 amino acids. CDR3 sequence (DNA): TGTGCCAGCACCCGGGACTGGACAGGGAGTGAAAAACTGTTTTTT. It translates to CASTRDWTGSEKLFF. The whole variable domain, remainder taken from reference TRBV7-9 and TRBJ1-4, is DTGVSQNPRHKITKRGQNVTFRCDPISEHNRLYWYRQTLGQGPEFLTYFQNEAQLEKSRLLSDRFSAERPKGSFSTLEIQRTEQGDSAMYLCASTRDWTGSEKLFFGSGTQLSVL.

This rearrangement joins TRBV6-1 to TRBJ2-7; 8 nucleotides agree with TRBD2. V lost 1 base to trimming and J lost 3 bases; unmatched junction nucleotides: 2. Germline CDR1 is MNHNS and CDR2 is SASEGT. The length of the CDR3 is 14 residues. The CDR3 loop is CASSEVGLVYEQYF. The CDR3 DNA follows: TGTGCCAGCAGTGAAGTGGGACTAGTCTACGAGCAGTACTTC.

The V call is TRBV13, the J call TRBJ2-5, with TRBD2 identical over 7 bases. The CDR3 contains 13 residues. After removal of 5 bases from V and 9 bases from J, the junction contained 9 bases not matched to a gene. The germline gives CDR1 PRHDT, CDR2 FYEKMQ (reference sequence). The CDR3 DNA sequence: TGTGCCAGCAGCCTGACTAGCAGGGTGGCCCAGTACTTC. This encodes CASSLTSRVAQYF. Full variable domain (rest looked up from reference TRBV13 and TRBJ2-5): AAGVIQSPRHLIKEKRETATLKCYPIPRHDTVYWYQQGPGQDPQFLISFYEKMQSDKGSIPDRFSAQQFSDYHSELNMSSLELGDSALYFCASSLTSRVAQYFGPGTRLLVL.

The chain couples TRBV11-2 to TRBJ1-2; no clear D gene. There are 12 residues in the CDR3. The V end lost 6 bases, the J end lost 7 bases, and 12 bases lay between the germline ends. Per the germline V gene, CDR1 is SGHAT and CDR2 is FQNNGV. Here the CDR3 DNA reads TGTGCCAGCAGTACCCACCCCGGTGGCTACACCTTC. Protein: CASSTHPGGYTF.

The chain joins TRBV29-1 to TRBJ2-7; D perhaps matches TRBD2 (7 bases). Germline CDR1 reads SQVTM; CDR2 reads ANQGSEA. With 1 base removed from V and 4 bases from J, the gap between germline ends came to 14 bases. The CDR3 totals 14 residues. The CDR3 coding sequence is TGCAGCGTTGAAGGGGGCGGGGGCGGATACGAGCAGTACTTC. This encodes CSVEGGGGGYEQYF.

As to this clone: Other DNA sequences in this sample translate to the same CDR3. The J gene is TRBJ2-7, the V gene TRBV27; the D gene is possibly TRBD1 (5 bases). Germline-derived CDR1 and CDR2 are MNHEY and SMNVEV (reference sequence). The CDR3 covers 12 residues. Deletions cut 4 bases from V and 3 bases from J, with 7 bases between. CDR3 sequence (DNA): TGTGCCAGCAGTTCAGACAGCTACGAGCAGTACTTC. Protein product: CASSSDSYEQYF.